This entry is about one T cell receptor beta chain. Authors' processing steps: Amplified reference gene primers provided the basis for estimating nucleated cell counts. TCRdb's copy holds only in-frame clones and misses some; the assay was immunoSEQ multiplex PCR. V and J calls plus clone size are reproduced from that table; the DNA served to infer D and trimming. The sample lists some 7,500 clones, about 82% occurring once. Losses at the gene ends were 0 bases for V and 1 base for J; bases not matched to a gene: 7. The CDR3 runs to 17 residues. CDR1 is MGHRA, CDR2 YSYEKL, per germline. These data come from a study of blood T cell repertoires in COVID-19. Study context: Some COVID-19 samples were acute and others convalescent; all came from the United States, Italy and Spain. PBMCs, B-cell-depleted T cells, or T cells were the source of the cDNA or gDNA that made up the material.

The material sequenced was peripheral blood. This chain uses TRBV4-1 with TRBJ2-3, with TRBD1 identical over 7 bases. This receptor was identified in a woman aged 55-69 years with active COVID-19. CDR3 sequence reads: CASSQEVGTVRTDTQYF. CDR3 DNA sequence: TGCGCCAGCAGCCAAGAAGTGGGGACAGTCCGCACAGATACGCAGTATTTT.